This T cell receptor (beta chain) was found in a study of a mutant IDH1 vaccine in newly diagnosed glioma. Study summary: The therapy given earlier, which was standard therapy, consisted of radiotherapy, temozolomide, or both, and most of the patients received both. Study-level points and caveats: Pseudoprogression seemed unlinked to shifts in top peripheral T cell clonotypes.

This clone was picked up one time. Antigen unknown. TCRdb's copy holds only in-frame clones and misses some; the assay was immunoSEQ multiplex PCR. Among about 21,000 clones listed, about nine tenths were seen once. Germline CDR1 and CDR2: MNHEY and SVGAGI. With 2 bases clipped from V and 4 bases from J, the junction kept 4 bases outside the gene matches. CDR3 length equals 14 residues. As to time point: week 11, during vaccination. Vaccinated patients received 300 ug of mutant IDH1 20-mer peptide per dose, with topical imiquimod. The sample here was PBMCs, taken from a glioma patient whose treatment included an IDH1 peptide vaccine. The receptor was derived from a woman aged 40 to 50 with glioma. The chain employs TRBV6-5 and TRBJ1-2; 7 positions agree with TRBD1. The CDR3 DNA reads TGTGCCAGCAGTTACGGGGGACAGCCCTATGGCTACACCTTC. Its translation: CASSYGGQPYGYTF.